Following are 9 T cell receptor beta chains from one sample sequenced in a study of blood T cell repertoires in COVID-19. TCRdb's copy holds only in-frame clones and misses some; the assay was immunoSEQ multiplex PCR. The sample lists 250,000 to 300,000 clones, around 89% occurring once. Sequencing input: peripheral blood. The receptors come from a man aged 35 to 55 with acute or convalescent COVID-19.

The chain combines TRBV18 with TRBJ2-1; D not certain. Germline CDR1 KGHSH, CDR2 LQKENI. Trimming took 0 bases from V and 8 from J, leaving 17 bases between them. The CDR3 has 16 amino acids. The CDR3 here is CASSPPNSMSLHEQFF. DNA for the CDR3: TGTGCCAGCTCACCACCTAACAGTATGTCCCTCCATGAGCAGTTCTTC.

The chain carries TRBV29-1 and TRBJ2-3; TRBD1 agrees at 9 bases. The CDR3 spans 13 residues. J was trimmed by 2 bases and V by 6 bases; bases with no gene match: 3. CDR1 is SQVTM and CDR2 is ANQGSEA in the germline V gene. CDR3 loop: CSVGQGFTDTQYF. CDR3 bases: TGCAGCGTGGGACAGGGATTCACAGATACGCAGTATTTT.

V gene TRBV11-2 combines with J gene TRBJ1-1; possibly TRBD1 for D (5 bases). This CDR3 comprises 14 residues. Trimming pared 3 bases from V and 4 bases from J, leaving 12 bases between. Germline assignment: CDR1 SGHAT and CDR2 FQNNGV. CDR3 in DNA: TGTGCCAGCAGCTTCAGGGTGGGAACCACTGAAGCTTTCTTT. Amino acid sequence: CASSFRVGTTEAFF.

This clone occurred once. The chain combines TRBV4-1 with TRBJ1-5, with D unclear. The CDR3 loop spans 14 amino acids. The V end was cut by 6 bases, the J end by 4 bases, with 13 bases between. Germline V gives CDR1 MGHRA, CDR2 YSYEKL. CDR3 sequence (DNA): TGCGCCAGCAGTCGGGATAATCGGAATCAGCCCCAGCATTTT. This translates into CASSRDNRNQPQHF.

This chain links TRBV4-2 with TRBJ1-1, with a weak D call TRBD1 (5 bases). Trimming removed 1 base from V and 8 bases from J, with 8 bases in between. CDR1 is LGHNA, CDR2 YNFKEQ, per germline. The CDR3 spans 12 residues. CDR3 amino acids: CASSQAGAEAFF. The CDR3 nucleotides read TGTGCCAGCAGCCAAGCTGGGGCGGAAGCTTTCTTT.

The chain joins TRBV19 to TRBJ1-5; D gene uncertain. This CDR3 has 14 amino acids. Germline loops: CDR1 LNHDA, CDR2 SQIVND (reference sequence). With 6 bases removed from V and 1 base from J, the gap between germline ends came to 10 bases. The CDR3 here is CASRKGGSNQPQHF. CDR3 DNA sequence: TGTGCCAGTAGGAAAGGAGGAAGCAATCAGCCCCAGCATTTT.

J is TRBJ2-3 and V is TRBV5-1; tentative D call: TRBD2 (5 bases). Per the germline V gene, CDR1 is SGHRS and CDR2 is YFSETQ. The CDR3 has 15 residues. Trimming left V 1 base short and J 0 bases short, with 9 bases between. The CDR3 protein is CASSLKRPSTDTQYF. CDR3 bases: TGCGCCAGCAGCTTGAAGCGGCCTAGCACAGATACGCAGTATTTT.

This clone was observed once. This CDR3 is CASSQWGVSSGELFF. The CDR3 DNA is TGCGCCAGCAGCCAATGGGGGGTATCGAGCGGGGAGCTGTTTTTT. V and J are TRBV5-1 and TRBJ2-2, with a weak D call TRBD2 (6 bases). The germline CDR1 and CDR2 sequences are SGHRS and YFSETQ. The CDR3 is 15 amino acids. Trimming took 4 bases from V and 7 from J, leaving 17 bases between them.

This clone came up once. The chain uses TRBV18 and TRBJ1-1; no definite D call. The CDR3 has 15 amino acids. Germline loops: CDR1 KGHSH, CDR2 LQKENI. The V gene lost 2 bases and the J gene lost 0 bases, with 10 bases spanning the gap. The CDR3 nucleotides are TGTGCCAGCTCACCATCGGGTCAGATGAACACTGAAGCTTTCTTT. As protein: CASSPSGQMNTEAFF.